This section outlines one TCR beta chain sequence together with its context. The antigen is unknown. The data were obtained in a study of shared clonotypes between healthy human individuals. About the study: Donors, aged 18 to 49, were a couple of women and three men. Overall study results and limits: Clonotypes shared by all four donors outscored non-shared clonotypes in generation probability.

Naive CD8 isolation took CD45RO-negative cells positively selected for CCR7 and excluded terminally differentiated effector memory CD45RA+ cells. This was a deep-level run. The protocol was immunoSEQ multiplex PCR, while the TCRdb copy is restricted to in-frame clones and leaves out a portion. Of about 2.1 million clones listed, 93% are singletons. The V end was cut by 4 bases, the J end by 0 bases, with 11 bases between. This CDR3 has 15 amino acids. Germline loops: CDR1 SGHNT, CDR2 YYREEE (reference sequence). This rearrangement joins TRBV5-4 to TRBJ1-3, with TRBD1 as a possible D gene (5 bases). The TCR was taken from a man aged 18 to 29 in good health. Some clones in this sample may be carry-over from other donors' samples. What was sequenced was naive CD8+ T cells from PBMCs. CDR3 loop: CASSHDRSSGNTIYF. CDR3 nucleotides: TGTGCCAGCAGCCACGACAGATCCTCTGGAAACACCATATATTTT. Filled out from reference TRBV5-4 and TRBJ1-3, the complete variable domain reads ETGVTQSPTHLIKTRGQQVTLRCSSQSGHNTVSWYQQALGQGPQFIFQYYREEENGRGNFPPRFSGLQFPNYSSELNVNALELDDSALYLCASSHDRSSGNTIYFGEGSWLTVV.